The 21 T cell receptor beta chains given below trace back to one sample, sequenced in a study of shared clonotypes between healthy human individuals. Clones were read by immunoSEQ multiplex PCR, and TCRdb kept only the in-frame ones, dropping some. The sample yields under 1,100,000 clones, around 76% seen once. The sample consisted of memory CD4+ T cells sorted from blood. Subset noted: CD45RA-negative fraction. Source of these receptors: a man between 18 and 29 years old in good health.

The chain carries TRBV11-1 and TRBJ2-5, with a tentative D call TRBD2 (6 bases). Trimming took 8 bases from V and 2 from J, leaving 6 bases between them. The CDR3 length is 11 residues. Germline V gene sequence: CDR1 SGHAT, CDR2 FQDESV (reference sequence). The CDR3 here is CASGGQETQYF. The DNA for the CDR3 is TGTGCCAGCGGGGGGCAAGAGACCCAGTACTTC.

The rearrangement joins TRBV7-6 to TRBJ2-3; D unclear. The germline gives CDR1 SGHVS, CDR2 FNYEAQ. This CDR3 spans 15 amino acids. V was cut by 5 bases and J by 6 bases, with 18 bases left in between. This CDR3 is CASSQTTLRGDTQYF. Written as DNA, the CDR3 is TGTGCCAGCAGCCAAACCACCCTCCGTGGGGATACGCAGTATTTT.

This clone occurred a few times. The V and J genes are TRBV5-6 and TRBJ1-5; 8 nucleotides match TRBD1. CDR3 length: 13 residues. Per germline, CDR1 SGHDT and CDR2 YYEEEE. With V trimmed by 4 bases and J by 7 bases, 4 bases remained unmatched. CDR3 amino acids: CASSQGANQPQHF. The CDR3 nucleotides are TGTGCCAGCAGCCAGGGGGCGAACCAGCCCCAGCATTTT. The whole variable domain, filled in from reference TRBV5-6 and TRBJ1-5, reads DAGVTQSPTHLIKTRGQQVTLRCSPKSGHDTVSWYQQALGQGPQFIFQYYEEEERQRGNFPDRFSGHQFPNYSSELNVNALLLGDSALYLCASSQGANQPQHFGDGTRLSIL.

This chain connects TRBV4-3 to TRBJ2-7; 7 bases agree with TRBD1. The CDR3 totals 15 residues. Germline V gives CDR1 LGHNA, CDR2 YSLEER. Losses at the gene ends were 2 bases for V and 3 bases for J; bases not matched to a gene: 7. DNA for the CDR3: TGCGCCAGCAGCCAACCGGGACAGCCTATCTACGAGCAGTACTTC. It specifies CASSQPGQPIYEQYF.

DNA of the CDR3: TGTGCCAGCTCACCTCGGGAGAATGGGGGGGAAGCTTTCTTT. As protein: CASSPRENGGEAFF. V and J are TRBV18 and TRBJ1-1; D might be TRBD1 (5 bases). This CDR3 has 14 amino acids. Germline assignment: CDR1 KGHSH and CDR2 LQKENI. Deletions cut 3 bases from V and 8 bases from J, with 16 bases between.

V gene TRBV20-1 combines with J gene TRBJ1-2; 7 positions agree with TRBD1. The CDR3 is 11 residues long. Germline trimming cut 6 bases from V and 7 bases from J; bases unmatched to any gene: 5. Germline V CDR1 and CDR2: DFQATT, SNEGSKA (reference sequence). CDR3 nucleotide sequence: TGCAGTGCCCCAGGGGGAGGTGGCTACACCTTC. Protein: CSAPGGGGYTF.

The DNA for the CDR3 is TGCGCCAGCAGCTTGGGGGACAGTTTTGAAGCTTTCTTT. Amino acid sequence: CASSLGDSFEAFF. The chain employs TRBV5-1 and TRBJ1-1; the match to TRBD1 covers 7 bases. CDR3 length equals 13 residues. The junction had 3 bases not matched to a gene; V was cut back by 0 bases and J by 7 bases. Per germline, CDR1 SGHRS and CDR2 YFSETQ.

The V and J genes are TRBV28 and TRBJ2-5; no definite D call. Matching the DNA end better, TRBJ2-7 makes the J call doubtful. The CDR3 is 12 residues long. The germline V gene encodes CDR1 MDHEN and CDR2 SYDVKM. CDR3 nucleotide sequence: TGTGCCAGCAGTTCCAGGAGCTACGAGCAGTACTTC. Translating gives CASSSRSYEQYF.

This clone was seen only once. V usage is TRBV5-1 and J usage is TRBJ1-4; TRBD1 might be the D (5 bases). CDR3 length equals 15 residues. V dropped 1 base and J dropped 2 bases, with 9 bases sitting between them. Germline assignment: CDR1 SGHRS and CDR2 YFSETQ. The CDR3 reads CASSLSGGTNEKLFF. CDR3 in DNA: TGCGCCAGCAGCTTGTCGGGGGGTACTAATGAAAAACTGTTTTTT.

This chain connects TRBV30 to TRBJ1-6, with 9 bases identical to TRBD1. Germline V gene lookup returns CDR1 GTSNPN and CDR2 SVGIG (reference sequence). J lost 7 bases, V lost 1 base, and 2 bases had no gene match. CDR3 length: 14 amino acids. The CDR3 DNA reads TGTGCCTGGAGTGGGACAGGGGCCAATTCACCCCTCCACTTT. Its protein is CAWSGTGANSPLHF.

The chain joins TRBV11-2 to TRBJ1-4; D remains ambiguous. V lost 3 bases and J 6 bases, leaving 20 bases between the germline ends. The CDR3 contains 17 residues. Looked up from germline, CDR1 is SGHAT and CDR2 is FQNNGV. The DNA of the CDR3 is TGTGCCAGCAGCTTGAACCCCTCCCCGCTGGGAGATGAAAAACTGTTTTTT. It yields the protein CASSLNPSPLGDEKLFF.

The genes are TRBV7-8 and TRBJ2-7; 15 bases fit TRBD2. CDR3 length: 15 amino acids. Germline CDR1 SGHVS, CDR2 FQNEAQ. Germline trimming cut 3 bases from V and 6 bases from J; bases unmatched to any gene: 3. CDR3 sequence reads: CASSLSGLAGGEQYF. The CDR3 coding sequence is TGTGCCAGCAGCTTGTCGGGACTAGCGGGAGGCGAGCAGTACTTC.

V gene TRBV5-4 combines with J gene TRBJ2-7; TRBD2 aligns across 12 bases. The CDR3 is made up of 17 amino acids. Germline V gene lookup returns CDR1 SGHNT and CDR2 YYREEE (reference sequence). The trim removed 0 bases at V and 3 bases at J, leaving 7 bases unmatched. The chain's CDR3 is CASSLAGRTSGNYEQYF. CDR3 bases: TGTGCCAGCAGCTTGGCCGGGAGGACTAGCGGGAACTACGAGCAGTACTTC.

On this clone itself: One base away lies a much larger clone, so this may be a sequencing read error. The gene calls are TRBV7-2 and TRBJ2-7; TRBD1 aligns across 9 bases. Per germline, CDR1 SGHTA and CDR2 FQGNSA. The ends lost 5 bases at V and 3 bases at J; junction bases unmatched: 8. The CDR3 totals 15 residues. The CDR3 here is CASSTTETGGYEQYF. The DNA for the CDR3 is TGTGCCAGCAGCACGACCGAGACAGGGGGCTACGAGCAGTACTTC.

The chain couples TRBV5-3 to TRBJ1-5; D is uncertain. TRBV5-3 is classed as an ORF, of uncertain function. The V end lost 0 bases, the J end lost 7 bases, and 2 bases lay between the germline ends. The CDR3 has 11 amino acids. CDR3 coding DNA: TGTGCCAGAAGCTTGGAACAGCCCCAGCATTTT. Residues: CARSLEQPQHF.

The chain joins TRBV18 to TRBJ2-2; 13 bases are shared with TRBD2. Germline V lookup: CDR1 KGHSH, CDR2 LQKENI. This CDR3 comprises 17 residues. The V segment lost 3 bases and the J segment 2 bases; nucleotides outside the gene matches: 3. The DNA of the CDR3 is TGTGCCAGCTCACCCAGGACTAGCGGGAGTAACACCGGGGAGCTGTTTTTT. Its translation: CASSPRTSGSNTGELFF.

Here the CDR3 reads CASSIAGTGYTF. Here the CDR3 DNA reads TGTGCCAGCAGTATAGCCGGGACCGGCTACACCTTC. The chain joins TRBV28 to TRBJ1-2; possibly TRBD1 for D (5 bases). This CDR3 has 12 amino acids. Trimming shortened V by 5 bases and J by 8 bases, and 12 bases separated the two germline ends. Germline lookup yields CDR1 MDHEN and CDR2 SYDVKM.

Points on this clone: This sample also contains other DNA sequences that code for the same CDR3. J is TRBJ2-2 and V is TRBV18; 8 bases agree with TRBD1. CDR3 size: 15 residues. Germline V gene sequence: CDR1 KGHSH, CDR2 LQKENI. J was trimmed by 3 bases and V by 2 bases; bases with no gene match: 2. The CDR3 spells CASSPGQGDTGELFF. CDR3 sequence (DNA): TGTGCCAGCTCACCAGGACAGGGCGACACCGGGGAGCTGTTTTTT.

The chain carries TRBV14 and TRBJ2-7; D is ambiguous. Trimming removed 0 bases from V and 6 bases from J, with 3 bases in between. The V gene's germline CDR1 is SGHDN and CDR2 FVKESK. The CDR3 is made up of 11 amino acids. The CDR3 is CASSQDSEQYF. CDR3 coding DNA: TGTGCCAGCAGCCAAGATTCCGAGCAGTACTTC.

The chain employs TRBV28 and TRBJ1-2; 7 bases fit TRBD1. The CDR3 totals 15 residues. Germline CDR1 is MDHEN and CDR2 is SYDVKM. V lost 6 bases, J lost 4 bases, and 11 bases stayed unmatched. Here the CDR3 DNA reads TGTGCCAGCAGGCTTGGGACAGCTCACCTCTATGGCTACACCTTC. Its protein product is CASRLGTAHLYGYTF.

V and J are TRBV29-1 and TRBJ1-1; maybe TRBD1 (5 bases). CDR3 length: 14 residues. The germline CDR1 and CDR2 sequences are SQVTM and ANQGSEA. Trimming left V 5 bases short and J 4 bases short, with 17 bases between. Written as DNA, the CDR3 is TGCAGCGTTCGACCTGGGGGGATTGGCACTGAAGCTTTCTTT. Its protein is CSVRPGGIGTEAFF.